Here is one TCR beta chain with its context. The antigen is not known. The record originates from a study of cytomegalovirus exposure and HLA in healthy donors. Turning to the study itself: Earlier work reported approximately 100 million unique TCR beta sequences from about 200 million T cells. Study-level results: Serostatus for CMV was the only available immune exposure information.

Primers: 60 Vbeta forward and 13 Jbeta reverse. TCRdb's copy holds only in-frame clones and misses some; the assay was immunoSEQ multiplex PCR. The table has roughly 88,000 clones, more than 75% seen once. There are 18 residues in the CDR3. V was trimmed by 7 bases and J by 1 base, leaving 25 bases between them. The germline CDR1 and CDR2 sequences are LNHDA and SQIVND (reference sequence). The sequence derives from a man aged 30 to 39 in good health and CMV-seropositive. V gene TRBV19 combines with J gene TRBJ1-1; weak D call: TRBD1 (6 bases). The sample was PBMCs. CDR3 amino acids: CASTPLPGQFLKNTEAFF. CDR3 nucleotide sequence: TGTGCCAGTACCCCTCTCCCCGGACAGTTCCTGAAGAACACTGAAGCTTTCTTT.